This T cell receptor (beta chain) was captured in a study of PD-1 and CTLA-4 blockade in melanoma. CDR1 and CDR2 from the germline V gene are KGHDR and SFDVKD. The V end lost 4 bases, the J end lost 5 bases, and 10 bases lay between the germline ends. The CDR3 has 13 residues. This clone was counted a few times. Sequencing was performed with immunoSEQ multiplex PCR; in TCRdb, only in-frame clones are kept and a portion is missing. The table lists 25,000 to 30,000 clones, about 89% of them singletons. The rearrangement uses TRBV24-1 and TRBJ1-1; D is perhaps TRBD1 (5 bases). This clonotype was sampled from a human donor with melanoma. The sequenced sample was CD8+ T cells from peripheral blood, obtained before anti-PD-1 treatment. CDR3 protein: CATSDSGETEAFF. The CDR3, as DNA: TGTGCCACCAGTGACTCGGGGGAGACTGAAGCTTTCTTT.